The 14 T cell receptor beta chains in this list originate from one sample, sequenced in a study of blood T cells in healthy people across ages. Combining a sample-barcoded 5' primer with a J-beta primer mix, a second PCR ran for about 6 to 12 cycles. TCRdb processed the 5' RACE reads anew with MiXCR; each CDR3 protein has one entry. In the table there are more than 750,000 distinct CDR3 sequences, 25% to 35% of which are singletons. Separately, the same data were catalogued under a study of T cells of mothers and their children.

Sequencing was carried out using blood. The source is a woman in her 40s in good health.

In its sample, this clonotype was seen a few times. The chain is built from TRBV25-1 and TRBJ2-5; tentative D call: TRBD2 (6 bases). Per germline, CDR1 MGHDK and CDR2 SYGVNS. The CDR3 totals 13 residues. With 2 bases removed from V and 3 bases from J, the gap between germline ends came to 7 bases. The CDR3 nucleotides are TGTGCCAGCAGTGAACCGGGGGAAGAGACCCAGTACTTC. This codes for CASSEPGEETQYF.

The genes are TRBV28 and TRBJ2-4; TRBD2 agrees at 7 bases. The CDR3 has 14 amino acids. Germline lookup yields CDR1 MDHEN and CDR2 SYDVKM. CDR3 nucleotides: TGTGCTAATTCTGGACGGGGGGACCGAAACATTCAGTACTTC. Translation: CANSGRGDRNIQYF.

This clonotype turned up a few times. The chain carries TRBV29-1 and TRBJ2-3, with D unresolved. Deletions cut 2 bases from V and 5 bases from J, with 11 bases between. Germline V CDR1 and CDR2: SQVTM, ANQGSEA. This CDR3 is 13 amino acids long. CDR3 coding DNA: TGCAGCGTTGAATCCGGGCTTGGAGATACGCAGTATTTT. Encoded protein: CSVESGLGDTQYF.

This clonotype was recorded once. This sequence joins TRBV28 and TRBJ2-7; 9 bases align to TRBD1. This CDR3 is built from 15 residues. The germline V gene has CDR1 MDHEN and CDR2 SYDVKM. Losses at the gene ends were 6 bases for V and 2 bases for J; bases not matched to a gene: 8. CDR3 amino acids: CASSPSRDRAYEQYF. For the CDR3, the DNA is TGTGCCAGCAGCCCCTCCCGGGACAGGGCCTACGAGCAGTACTTC.

This clonotype has only a few counts. The chain carries TRBV12-3 or TRBV12-4 and TRBJ1-1, with D maybe TRBD1 (6 bases). The CDR3 sequence is 17 residues long. Trimming removed 0 bases at V and 0 bases at J, with 14 bases between. Here the CDR3 reads CASSLAGRGTLNTEAFF. DNA for the CDR3: TGTGCCAGCAGTTTAGCGGGCAGGGGAACTTTGAACACTGAAGCTTTCTTT.

This clonotype has at least ten counts. This chain connects TRBV24-1 to TRBJ2-5, with D possibly being TRBD1 or TRBD2 (6 bases each). The V end lost 5 bases, the J end lost 2 bases, and 14 bases lay between the germline ends. Germline assignment: CDR1 KGHDR and CDR2 SFDVKD. The CDR3 contains 15 residues. The CDR3 here is CATSVGGSPQETQYF. The CDR3 DNA sequence: TGTGCCACCAGTGTGGGGGGCTCGCCTCAAGAGACCCAGTACTTC.

This chain links TRBV12-3 or TRBV12-4 with TRBJ1-1; 7 bases fit TRBD1. The V gene end was trimmed by 4 bases and the J gene end by 8 bases; junction bases not matched to a gene: 7. The CDR3 has 13 residues. CDR3 nucleotides: TGTGCCAGCAGTTCGGTAGGACAGGACGAAGCTTTCTTT. Amino acid sequence: CASSSVGQDEAFF.

This clonotype was recorded a few times. The chain joins TRBV5-1 to TRBJ2-5; 8 bases align to TRBD1. Per germline, CDR1 SGHRS and CDR2 YFSETQ. The junction had 17 bases not matched to a gene; V was cut back by 0 bases and J by 4 bases. This CDR3 comprises 19 residues. The CDR3 sequence is CASSLGPHIRQGSGETQYF. In DNA, the CDR3 is TGCGCCAGCAGCTTGGGCCCTCACATCCGACAGGGGTCAGGAGAGACCCAGTACTTC.

This clonotype was found once. This chain connects TRBV27 to TRBJ2-1; TRBD1 agrees at 8 bases. The CDR3 is 15 amino acids. In germline, CDR1 is MNHEY, CDR2 SMNVEV (reference sequence). V trimming: 11 bases; J trimming: 10 bases; junction bases outside the gene matches: 19. CDR3 protein: CALSRSRTGNYEQFF. The CDR3 nucleotides read TGTGCCCTATCTCGGTCCCGGACAGGGAACTACGAGCAGTTCTTC.

This clonotype was counted a few times. J is TRBJ2-1 and V is TRBV27, with TRBD2 matching 11 bases. Losses at the gene ends were 6 bases for V and 15 bases for J; bases not matched to a gene: 16. CDR3 length: 15 residues. Germline CDR1 reads MNHEY; CDR2 reads SMNVEV (reference sequence). The CDR3 DNA reads as TGTGCCAGCAGCCCAGAAGGGACTAGCGGACGCCCTCGGTTCTTC. The encoded protein is CASSPEGTSGRPRFF.

The chain combines TRBV19 with TRBJ1-2; 11 bases line up with TRBD1. Losses at the gene ends were 8 bases for V and 4 bases for J; bases not matched to a gene: 21. CDR3 length: 19 residues. The germline V gene encodes CDR1 LNHDA and CDR2 SQIVND (reference sequence). CDR3 DNA: TGTGCCAGTCGGATACCTCCCGGACAGGGGGCACGGAAATTCTATGGCTACACCTTC. Translation gives CASRIPPGQGARKFYGYTF.

The genes are TRBV27 and TRBJ2-1, with D perhaps matching TRBD1 (6 bases). Germline V lookup: CDR1 MNHEY, CDR2 SMNVEV (reference sequence). V was cut by 5 bases and J by 8 bases, with 10 bases left in between. The CDR3 is 12 amino acids. This CDR3 reads CASSPQGHEQFF. The CDR3 DNA is TGTGCCAGCAGTCCCCAGGGGCATGAGCAGTTCTTC.

The V call is TRBV7-9, the J call TRBJ2-1; 10 nucleotides match TRBD2. CDR3 length: 16 residues. Germline V gene sequence: CDR1 SEHNR, CDR2 FQNEAQ (reference sequence). Germline trimming cut 5 bases from V and 9 bases from J; bases unmatched to any gene: 13. The CDR3 protein is CASSHELAGRGSEQFF. In nucleotides, the CDR3 is TGTGCCAGCAGCCATGAACTAGCGGGGCGGGGTAGTGAGCAGTTCTTC.

This clonotype was observed many times. V gene TRBV20-1 combines with J gene TRBJ2-1; 8 bases line up with TRBD1. CDR3 length equals 13 residues. Germline CDR1 DFQATT, CDR2 SNEGSKA (reference sequence). The V gene end was trimmed by 7 bases and the J gene end by 1 base; junction bases not matched to a gene: 3. Here the CDR3 DNA reads TGCAGTGGGGACAGGCCATCCTACAATGAGCAGTTCTTC. Amino acids: CSGDRPSYNEQFF.